This TCR beta chain is from a study of regulatory T cells in long-lasting Graves disease. This clonotype was seen repeatedly, ten times or more. Time point in this sample: newly diagnosed GD, antithyroid drugs for less than 3 months. The TCR library was made from RNA extracted from PBMCs. Both iRepertoire HTBI primers and Arm-PCR of CDR3 regions were used to build the TCR beta libraries. TCRdb analysed the multiplex PCR reads with MiXCR anew, one entry per CDR3 protein. There are 350,000 to 450,000 distinct CDR3 sequences in the sample; approximately 15% occur only once, and 25% to 30% lies in the top ten. The data also belong to a second study, concerning T cells in Graves' hyperthyroidism and ophthalmopathy.

The sequence derives from a man in his forties or fifties with Graves disease. The sample here was peripheral blood mononuclear cells (PBMCs), taken at new diagnosis, from a patient treated with antithyroid drugs.

CDR3 sequence: CAISDRDVNTGELFF. As DNA, the CDR3 is TGTGCCATCAGCGACAGGGACGTTAACACCGGGGAGCTGTTTTTT. The chain carries TRBV10-3 and TRBJ2-2; 7 bases are shared with TRBD1. Germline CDR1 and CDR2: ENHRY and SYGVKD. Trimming removed 6 bases from V and 2 bases from J; junction bases left unmatched: 6. The CDR3 spans 15 residues.